This T cell receptor beta chain was documented in a study of patients and donors after allogeneic stem cell transplantation. TCRdb analysed the RT-PCR reads with MiXCR anew, one entry per CDR3 protein. Seen here are some 1,600 distinct CDR3 sequences, over 15% observed once, and the top ten hold 55% to 60%. Relative to its sample, this clonotype is large. The CDR3 runs to 14 residues. CDR1 and CDR2 (germline): SQVTM, ANQGSEA. V dropped 5 bases and J dropped 7 bases, with 20 bases sitting between them. The rearrangement joins TRBV29-1 to TRBJ1-1; no reliable D call. This clonotype originated in a human donor who was either an allogeneic HSCT recipient or a stem cell or donor lymphocyte infusion donor (not recorded which). It is not recorded whose cells these are; they may come from a transplant donor. The sequenced sample consisted of blood, either unsorted or a sorted T cell fraction (not recorded which). The CDR3: CSVLGDVTRYEAFF. CDR3 coding DNA: TGCAGCGTTCTTGGCGACGTAACTCGCTATGAAGCTTTCTTT.